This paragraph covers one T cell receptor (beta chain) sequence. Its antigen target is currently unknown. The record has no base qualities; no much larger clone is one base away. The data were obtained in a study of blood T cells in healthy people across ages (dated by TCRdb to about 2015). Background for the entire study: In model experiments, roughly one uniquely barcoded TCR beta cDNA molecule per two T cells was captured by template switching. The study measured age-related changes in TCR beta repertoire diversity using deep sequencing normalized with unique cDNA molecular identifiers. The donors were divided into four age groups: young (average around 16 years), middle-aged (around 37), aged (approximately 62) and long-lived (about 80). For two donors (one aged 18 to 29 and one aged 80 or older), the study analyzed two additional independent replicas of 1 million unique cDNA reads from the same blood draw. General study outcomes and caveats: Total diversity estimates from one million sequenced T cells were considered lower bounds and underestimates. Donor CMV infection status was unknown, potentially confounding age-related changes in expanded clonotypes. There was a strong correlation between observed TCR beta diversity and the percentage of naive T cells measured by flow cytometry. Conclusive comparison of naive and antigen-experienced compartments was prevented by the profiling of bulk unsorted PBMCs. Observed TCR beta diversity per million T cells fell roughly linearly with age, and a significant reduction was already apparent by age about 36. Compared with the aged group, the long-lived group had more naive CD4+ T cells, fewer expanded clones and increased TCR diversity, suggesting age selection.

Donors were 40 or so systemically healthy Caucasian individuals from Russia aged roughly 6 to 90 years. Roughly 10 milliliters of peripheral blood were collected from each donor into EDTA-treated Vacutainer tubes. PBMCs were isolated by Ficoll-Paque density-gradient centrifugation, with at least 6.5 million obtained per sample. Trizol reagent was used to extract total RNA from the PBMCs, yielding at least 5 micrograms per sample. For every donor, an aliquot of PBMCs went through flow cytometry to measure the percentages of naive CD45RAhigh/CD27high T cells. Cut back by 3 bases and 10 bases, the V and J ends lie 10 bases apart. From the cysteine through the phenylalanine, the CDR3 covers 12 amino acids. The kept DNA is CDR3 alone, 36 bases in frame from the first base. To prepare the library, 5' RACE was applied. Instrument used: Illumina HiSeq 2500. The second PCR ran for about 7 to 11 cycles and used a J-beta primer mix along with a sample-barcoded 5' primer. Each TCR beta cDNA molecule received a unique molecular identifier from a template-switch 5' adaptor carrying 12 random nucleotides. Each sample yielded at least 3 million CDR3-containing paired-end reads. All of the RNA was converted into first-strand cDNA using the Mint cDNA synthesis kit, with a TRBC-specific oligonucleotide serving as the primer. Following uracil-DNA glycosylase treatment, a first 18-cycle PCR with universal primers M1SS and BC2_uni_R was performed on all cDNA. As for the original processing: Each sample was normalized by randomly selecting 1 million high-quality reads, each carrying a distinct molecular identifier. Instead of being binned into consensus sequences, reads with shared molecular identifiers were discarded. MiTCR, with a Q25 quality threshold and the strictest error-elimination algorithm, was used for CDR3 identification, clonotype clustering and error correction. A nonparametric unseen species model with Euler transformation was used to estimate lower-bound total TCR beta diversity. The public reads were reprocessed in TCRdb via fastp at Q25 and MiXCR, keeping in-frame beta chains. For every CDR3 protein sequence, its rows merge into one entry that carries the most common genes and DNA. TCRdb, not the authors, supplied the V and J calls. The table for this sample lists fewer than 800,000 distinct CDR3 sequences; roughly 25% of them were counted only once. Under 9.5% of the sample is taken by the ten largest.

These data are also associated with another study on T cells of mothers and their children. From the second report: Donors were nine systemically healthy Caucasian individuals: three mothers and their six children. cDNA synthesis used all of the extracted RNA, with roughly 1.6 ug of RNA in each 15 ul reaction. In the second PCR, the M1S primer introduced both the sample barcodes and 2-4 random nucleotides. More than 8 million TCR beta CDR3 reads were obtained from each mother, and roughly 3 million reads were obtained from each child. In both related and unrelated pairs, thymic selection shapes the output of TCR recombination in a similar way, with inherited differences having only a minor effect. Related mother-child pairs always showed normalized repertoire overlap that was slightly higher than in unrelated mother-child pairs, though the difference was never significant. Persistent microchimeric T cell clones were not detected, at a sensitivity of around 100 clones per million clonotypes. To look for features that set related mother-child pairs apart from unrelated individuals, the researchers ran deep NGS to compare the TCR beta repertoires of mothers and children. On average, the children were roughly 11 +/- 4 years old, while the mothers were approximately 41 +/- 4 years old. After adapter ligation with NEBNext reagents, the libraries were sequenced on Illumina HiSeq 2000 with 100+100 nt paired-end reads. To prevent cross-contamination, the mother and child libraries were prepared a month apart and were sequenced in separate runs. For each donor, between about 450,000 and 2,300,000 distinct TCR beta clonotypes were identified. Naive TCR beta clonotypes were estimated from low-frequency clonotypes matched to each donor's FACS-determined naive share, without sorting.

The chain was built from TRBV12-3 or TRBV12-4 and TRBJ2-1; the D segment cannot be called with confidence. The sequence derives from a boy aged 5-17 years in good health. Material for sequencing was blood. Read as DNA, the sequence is TGTGCCAGCAGTTTCGGTGGGCAGGAGCAGTTCTTC. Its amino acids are CASSFGGQEQFF.